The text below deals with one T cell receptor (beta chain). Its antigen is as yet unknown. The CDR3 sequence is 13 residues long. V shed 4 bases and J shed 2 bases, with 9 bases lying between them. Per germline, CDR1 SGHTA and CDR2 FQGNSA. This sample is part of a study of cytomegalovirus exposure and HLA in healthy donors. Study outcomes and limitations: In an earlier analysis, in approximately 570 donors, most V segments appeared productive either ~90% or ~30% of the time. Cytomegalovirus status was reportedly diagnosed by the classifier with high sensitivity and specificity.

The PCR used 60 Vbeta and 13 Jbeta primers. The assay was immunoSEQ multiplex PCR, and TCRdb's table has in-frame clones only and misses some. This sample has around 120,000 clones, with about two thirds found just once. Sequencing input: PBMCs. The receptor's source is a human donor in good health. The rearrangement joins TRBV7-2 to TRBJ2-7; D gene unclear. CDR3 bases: TGTGCCAGCAGCTCACTCCCCCCCTACGAGCAGTACTTC. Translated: CASSSLPPYEQYF.